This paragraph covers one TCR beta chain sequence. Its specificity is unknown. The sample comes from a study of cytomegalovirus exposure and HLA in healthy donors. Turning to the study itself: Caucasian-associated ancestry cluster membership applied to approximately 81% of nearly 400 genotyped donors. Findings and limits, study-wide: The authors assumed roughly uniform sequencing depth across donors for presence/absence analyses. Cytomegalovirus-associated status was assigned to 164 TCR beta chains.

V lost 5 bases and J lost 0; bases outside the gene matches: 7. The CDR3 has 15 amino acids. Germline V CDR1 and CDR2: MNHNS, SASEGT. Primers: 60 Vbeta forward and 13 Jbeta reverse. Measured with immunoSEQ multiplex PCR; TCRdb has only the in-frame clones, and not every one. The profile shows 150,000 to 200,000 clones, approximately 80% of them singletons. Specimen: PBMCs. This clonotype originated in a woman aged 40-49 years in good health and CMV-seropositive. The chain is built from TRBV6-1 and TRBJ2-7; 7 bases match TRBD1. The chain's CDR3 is CASSWDRPSSYEQYF. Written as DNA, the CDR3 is TGTGCCAGCAGTTGGGACAGACCGAGCTCCTACGAGCAGTACTTC.